This T cell receptor beta chain was identified during a study of regulatory T cells in long-lasting Graves disease. This clonotype was seen many times. The antigen remains unidentified. Construction of the TCR beta libraries employed iRepertoire HTBI primers in conjunction with Arm-PCR of CDR3 regions. TCRdb ran MiXCR on the multiplex PCR reads and lists one entry per CDR3 protein. This repertoire shows 250,000 or so distinct CDR3 sequences, 18% found once; its top ten account for 14%. Time point noted: newly diagnosed GD, antithyroid drugs for less than 3 months. Extracted RNA from PBMCs served as the source of the TCR library. The study, taken as a whole, reports: Study of thyroid tissue was not done, with only peripheral blood studied.

In addition, the sample was reused for a study of T cells in Graves' hyperthyroidism and ophthalmopathy. That investigation notes: Initially, a first-round RT-PCR of the TCR CDR3 employed the HTBI primer set. Ophthalmopathy was predicted by the model a median of about six months ahead of onset.

The source is a woman in her 30s with Graves disease. Material: peripheral blood mononuclear cells (PBMCs), obtained at new diagnosis, from a patient treated with antithyroid drugs.

The DNA for the CDR3 is TGTGCCAGCAGCTTAAGTAATGCGGGGAGCGGCAATCAGCCCCAGCATTTT. Translation gives CASSLSNAGSGNQPQHF. The chain combines TRBV7-9 with TRBJ1-5, with D unclear. V lost 2 bases and J lost 2, with 16 bases in between. CDR3 length equals 17 residues. Looked up from germline, CDR1 is SEHNR and CDR2 is FQNEAQ (reference sequence).